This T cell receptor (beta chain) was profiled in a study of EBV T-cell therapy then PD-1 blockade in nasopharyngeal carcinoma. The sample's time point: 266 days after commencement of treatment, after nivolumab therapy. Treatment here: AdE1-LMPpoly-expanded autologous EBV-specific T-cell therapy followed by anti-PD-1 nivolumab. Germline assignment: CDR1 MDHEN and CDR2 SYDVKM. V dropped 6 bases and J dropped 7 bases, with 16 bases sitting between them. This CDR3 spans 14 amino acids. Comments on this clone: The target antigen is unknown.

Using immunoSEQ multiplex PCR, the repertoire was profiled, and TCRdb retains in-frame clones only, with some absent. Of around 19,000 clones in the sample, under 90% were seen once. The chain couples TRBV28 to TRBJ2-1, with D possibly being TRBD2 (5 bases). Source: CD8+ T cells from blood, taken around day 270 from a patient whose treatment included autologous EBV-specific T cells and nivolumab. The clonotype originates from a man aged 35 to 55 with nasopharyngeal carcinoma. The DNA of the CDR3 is TGTGCCAGCAGGACCAGCGGATTCAGGAATGAGCAGTTCTTC. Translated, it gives CASRTSGFRNEQFF.